This T cell receptor (beta chain) was captured by sequencing in a study of blood T cell repertoires in COVID-19. About the research overall: Nucleic acid was either cDNA or gDNA, and it came from T cells, B-cell-depleted T cells, or PBMCs.

Clones were sequenced by immunoSEQ multiplex PCR, and TCRdb holds only the in-frame ones, with some missing. The table shows 200,000 to 300,000 clones, with less than 90% occurring only once. The sample consisted of peripheral blood. The receptor comes from a man under 40 with active or convalescent COVID-19.

The CDR3 is CAGTQGFDTEAFF. Written as DNA, the CDR3 is TGTGCCGGTACCCAGGGTTTCGACACTGAAGCTTTCTTT. The chain combines TRBV7-9 with TRBJ1-1; D might be TRBD1 (5 bases). Germline CDR1 reads SEHNR; CDR2 reads FQNEAQ (reference sequence). The CDR3 covers 13 residues. Deletions cut 11 bases from V and 3 bases from J, with 16 bases between. Filled out from reference TRBV7-9 and TRBJ1-1, the complete variable domain reads DTGVSQNPRHKITKRGQNVTFRCDPISEHNRLYWYRQTLGQGPEFLTYFQNEAQLEKSRLLSDRFSAERPKGSFSTLEIQRTEQGDSAMYLCAGTQGFDTEAFFGQGTRLTVV.